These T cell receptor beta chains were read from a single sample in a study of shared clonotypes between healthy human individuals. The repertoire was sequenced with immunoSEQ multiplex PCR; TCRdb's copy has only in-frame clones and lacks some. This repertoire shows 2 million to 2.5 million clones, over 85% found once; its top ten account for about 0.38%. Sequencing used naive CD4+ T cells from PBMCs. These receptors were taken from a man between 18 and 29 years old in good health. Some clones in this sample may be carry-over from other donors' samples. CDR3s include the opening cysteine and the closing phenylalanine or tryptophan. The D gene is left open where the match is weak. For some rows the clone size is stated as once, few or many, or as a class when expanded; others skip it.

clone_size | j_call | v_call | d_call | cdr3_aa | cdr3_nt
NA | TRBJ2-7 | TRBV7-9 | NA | CASSLAGTGFLEQYF | TGTGCCAGCAGCTTAGCCGGGACGGGCTTTTTGGAGCAGTACTTC
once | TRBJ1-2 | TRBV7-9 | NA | CASSRGQHYGYTF | TGTGCCAGCAGCCGTGGACAGCACTATGGCTACACCTTC
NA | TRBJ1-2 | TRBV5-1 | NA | CASSPRGNYGYTF | TGCGCCAGCAGCCCTCGAGGGAACTATGGCTACACCTTC
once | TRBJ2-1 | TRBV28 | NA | CASSLGRDDEQFF | TGTGCCAGCAGTTTAGGGCGGGACGATGAGCAGTTCTTC
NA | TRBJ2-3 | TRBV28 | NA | CASSRLDATQYF | TGTGCCAGCAGTAGACTAGATGCTACGCAGTATTTT
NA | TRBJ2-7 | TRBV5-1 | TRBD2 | CASSPSGGAYEQYF | TGCGCCAGCAGCCCCAGCGGGGGAGCCTACGAGCAGTACTTC
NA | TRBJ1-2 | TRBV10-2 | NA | CASLSEGPNYGYTF | TGCGCCAGCCTCTCCGAGGGACCCAACTATGGCTACACCTTC
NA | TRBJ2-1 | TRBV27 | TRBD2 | CASTPIGSGGSYNEQFF | TGTGCCAGCACCCCGATAGGTAGCGGGGGCTCCTACAATGAGCAGTTCTTC
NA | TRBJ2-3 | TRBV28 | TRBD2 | CASSPPGTSGRTDTQYF | TGTGCCAGCAGCCCTCCCGGGACTAGCGGGAGAACAGATACGCAGTATTTT
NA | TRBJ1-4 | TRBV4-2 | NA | CASRLGGATNEKLFF | TGTGCCAGCAGACTTGGCGGTGCTACTAATGAAAAACTGTTTTTT
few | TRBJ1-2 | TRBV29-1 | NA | CSVVLSQAFGYTF | TGCAGCGTTGTCCTGAGTCAGGCGTTCGGCTACACCTTC
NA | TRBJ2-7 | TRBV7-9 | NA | CASSLAGGGYEQYF | TGTGCCAGCAGCTTGGCTGGGGGCGGGTACGAGCAGTACTTC
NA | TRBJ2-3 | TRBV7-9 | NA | CASRNGQDPSTDTQYF | TGTGCCAGCAGGAACGGACAAGACCCGTCCACAGATACGCAGTATTTT
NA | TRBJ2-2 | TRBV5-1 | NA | CASSSLLGTGELFF | TGCGCCAGCAGCTCCCTGCTGGGCACCGGGGAGCTGTTTTTT
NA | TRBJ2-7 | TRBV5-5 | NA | CASSFSGDEQYF | TGTGCCAGCAGCTTTAGTGGTGACGAGCAGTACTTC
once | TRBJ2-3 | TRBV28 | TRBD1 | CASSKDRGLNTQYF | TGTGCCAGCAGTAAGGACAGGGGGCTGAATACGCAGTATTTT
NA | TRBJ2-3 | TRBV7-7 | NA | CASARRAMYF | TGTGCCAGCGCCCGGCGGGCAATGTATTTT
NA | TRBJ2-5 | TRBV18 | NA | CASSPPWERETQYF | TGTGCCAGCTCACCACCGTGGGAGAGGGAGACCCAGTACTTC
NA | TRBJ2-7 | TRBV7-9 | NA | CASSPRTSYEQYF | TGTGCCAGCAGCCCTCGGACCTCCTACGAGCAGTACTTC
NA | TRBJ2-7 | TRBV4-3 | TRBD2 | CASSQEGAGTSGSYEQYF | TGCGCCAGCAGCCAGGAGGGAGCCGGGACTAGCGGGAGCTACGAGCAGTACTTC
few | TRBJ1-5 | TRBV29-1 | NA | CSAIWDAGDQPQHF | TGCAGCGCGATTTGGGATGCCGGCGATCAGCCCCAGCATTTT
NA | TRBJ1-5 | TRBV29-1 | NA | CSVVALHGQPQHF | TGCAGCGTTGTGGCTCTACACGGTCAGCCCCAGCATTTT
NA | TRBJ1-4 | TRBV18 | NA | CASSPSQIATNEKLFF | TGTGCCAGCTCACCGAGTCAGATTGCAACTAATGAAAAACTGTTTTTT
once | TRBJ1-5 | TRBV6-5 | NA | CASSPRSFGNQPQHF | TGTGCCAGCAGTCCAAGGTCCTTCGGCAATCAGCCCCAGCATTTT